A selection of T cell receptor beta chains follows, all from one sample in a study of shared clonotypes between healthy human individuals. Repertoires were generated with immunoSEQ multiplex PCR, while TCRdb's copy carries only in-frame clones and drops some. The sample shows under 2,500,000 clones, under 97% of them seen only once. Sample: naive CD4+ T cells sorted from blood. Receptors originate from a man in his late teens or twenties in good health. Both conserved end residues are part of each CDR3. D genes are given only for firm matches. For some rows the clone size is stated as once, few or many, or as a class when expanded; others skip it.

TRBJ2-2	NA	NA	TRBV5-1	TGCGCCAGCAAGCCAACGGGCCAGGGTAACACCGGGGAGCTGTTTTTT	CASKPTGQGNTGELFF
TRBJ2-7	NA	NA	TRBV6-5	TGTGCCAGCAGTTACTCAGCTGTGGGCTCGCAGTACTTC	CASSYSAVGSQYF
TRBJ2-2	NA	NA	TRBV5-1	TGCGCCAGCACCCAAGACGGTCGTGGGGAGCTGTTTTTT	CASTQDGRGELFF
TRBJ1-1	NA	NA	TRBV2	TGTGCCAGCAGTGAAGACGCAAACACTGAAGCTTTCTTT	CASSEDANTEAFF
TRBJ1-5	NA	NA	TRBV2	TGTGCCAGCAGGGTCGGGAGTCAGCCCCAGCATTTT	CASRVGSQPQHF
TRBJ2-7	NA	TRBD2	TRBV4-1	TGCGCCAGCAGCCAAGTTGGGCTAGCGGGAGGCTACGAGCAGTACTTC	CASSQVGLAGGYEQYF
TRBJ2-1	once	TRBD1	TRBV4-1	TGCGCCAGCAGCCAAACGGGACAGGGTGGGAGCTACAATGAGCAGTTCTTC	CASSQTGQGGSYNEQFF
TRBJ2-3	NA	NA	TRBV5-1	TGCGCCAGCAGCTTGGGCAAATTCTCAGGCACAGATACGCAGTATTTT	CASSLGKFSGTDTQYF
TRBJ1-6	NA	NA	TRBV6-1	TGTGCCAGCGGAGCGTCCAGGGCTATTAATTCACCCCTCCACTTT	CASGASRAINSPLHF
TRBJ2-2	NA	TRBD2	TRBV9	TGTGCCAGCAGCGTAGCAGCGGGAGGGCCGGACACCGGGGAGCTGTTTTTT	CASSVAAGGPDTGELFF
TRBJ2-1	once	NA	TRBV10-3	TGTGCCATCAGTGAAAGGACGGGTTACAATGAGCAGTTCTTC	CAISERTGYNEQFF
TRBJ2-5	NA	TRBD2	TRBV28	TGTGCCAGCACCCCGGGGGGAAAAGAGACCCAGTACTTC	CASTPGGKETQYF
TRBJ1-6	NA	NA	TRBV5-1	TGCGCCAGCAGCGAAACGGGGGGATATTCACCCCTCCACTTT	CASSETGGYSPLHF
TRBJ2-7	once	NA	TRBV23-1	TGCGCCAGCAACGGGTGCGACGAGCAGTACTTC	CASNGCDEQYF
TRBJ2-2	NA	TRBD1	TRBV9	TGTGCCAGCAGCGTAGCTCAGGGGGCTCGGGGCGGGGAGCTGTTTTTT	CASSVAQGARGGELFF
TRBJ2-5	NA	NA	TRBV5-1	TGCGCCAGCAGCTGGGGGACTGCGGACGCCCAAGAGACCCAGTACTTC	CASSWGTADAQETQYF
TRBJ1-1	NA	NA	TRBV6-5	TGTGCCAGCAGAAGAAGGGGGGAAGCTTTCTTT	CASRRRGEAFF
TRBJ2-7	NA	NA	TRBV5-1	TGCGCCAGCACCCGGGACGGAGGAGATTACGAGCAGTACTTC	CASTRDGGDYEQYF
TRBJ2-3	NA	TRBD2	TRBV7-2	TGTGCCAGCAGCTTTTCGGTTAGCGGGGGGGCCAGAGGGGATACGCAGTATTTT	CASSFSVSGGARGDTQYF
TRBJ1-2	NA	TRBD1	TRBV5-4	TGTGCCAGCAGCTTCTACGGGACAGCGCAAAGTCCTAACTATGGCTACACCTTC	CASSFYGTAQSPNYGYTF
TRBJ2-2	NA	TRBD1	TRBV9	TGTGCCAGCAGCGTGGGCAGGGGGTTGGCGGTCACCGGGGAGCTGTTTTTT	CASSVGRGLAVTGELFF
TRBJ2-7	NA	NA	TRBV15	TGTGCCACCAGCGCCGGGAAGGGTTACGAGCAGTACTTC	CATSAGKGYEQYF
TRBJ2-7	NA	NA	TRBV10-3	TGTGCCATCAGTGAGCGTCAGAACTCCTACGAGCAGTACTTC	CAISERQNSYEQYF
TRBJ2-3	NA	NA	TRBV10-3	TGTGCCATCAGTGGCCCAGCGGGTGGGACCGATACGCAGTATTTT	CAISGPAGGTDTQYF
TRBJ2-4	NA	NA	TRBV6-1	TGTGCCAGCAGGCATGGGACCGAAACCAAAAACATTCAGTACTTC	CASRHGTETKNIQYF
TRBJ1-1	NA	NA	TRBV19	TGTGCCAGTAGTATTACCCAGAACACTGAAGCTTTCTTT	CASSITQNTEAFF
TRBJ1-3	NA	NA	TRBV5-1	TGCGCCAGCAGTATAATGGGGGGAGATGGAAACACCATATATTTT	CASSIMGGDGNTIYF
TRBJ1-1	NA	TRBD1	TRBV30	TGTGCCTGGAGTCTACAGGGGATAAAGCCTGAAGCTTTCTTT	CAWSLQGIKPEAFF
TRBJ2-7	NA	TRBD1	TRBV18	TGTGCCAGCTCACCACCTGGACAGGGGTACTACGAGCAGTACTTC	CASSPPGQGYYEQYF
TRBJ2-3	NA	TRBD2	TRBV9	TGTGCCAGCAGCGGAGCGGGGGCCCGCACAGATACGCAGTATTTT	CASSGAGARTDTQYF
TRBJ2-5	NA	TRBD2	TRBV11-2	TGTGCCAGCAGGCCCGGGACTAGCGGGGGGATGAGGGAGACCCAGTACTTC	CASRPGTSGGMRETQYF
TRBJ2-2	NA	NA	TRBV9	TGTGCCAGCCGAAGGGGTTGGGACACCGGGGAGCTGTTTTTT	CASRRGWDTGELFF